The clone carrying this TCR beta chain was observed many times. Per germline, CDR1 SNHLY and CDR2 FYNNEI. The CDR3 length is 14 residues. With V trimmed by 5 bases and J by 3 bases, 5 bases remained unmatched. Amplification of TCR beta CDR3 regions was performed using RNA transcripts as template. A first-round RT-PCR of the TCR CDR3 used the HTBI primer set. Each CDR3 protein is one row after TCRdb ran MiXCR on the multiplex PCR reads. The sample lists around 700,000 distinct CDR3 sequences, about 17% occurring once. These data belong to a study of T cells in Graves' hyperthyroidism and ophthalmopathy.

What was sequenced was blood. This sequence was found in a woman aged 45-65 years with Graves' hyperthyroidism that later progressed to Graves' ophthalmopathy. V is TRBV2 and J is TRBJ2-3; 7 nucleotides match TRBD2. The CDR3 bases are TGTGCCAGCAGTCGGGGGGTAGGAACAGATACGCAGTATTTT. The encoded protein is CASSRGVGTDTQYF.